This T cell receptor (beta chain) was captured in a study of beta chain features in type 1 diabetes (dated by TCRdb to about 2018). For context, the study as a whole: Patients and healthy donors did not differ in mean age, gender distribution, total cell number or subset yield. Across all samples, some 110,000,000 sorted cells were examined, and cell number per subset correlated strongly with RNA yield. The study compared the TCRB repertoires of sorted circulating CD4+ T cell subsets in recently diagnosed type 1 diabetes patients with those in matched healthy donors. Naive and central memory subsets were obtained from all 30 or so donors, but regulatory and stem cell-like memory subsets were isolated from only 8 patients and roughly 8 healthy donors.

Here V drops 6 bases and J drops 8 bases, and the junction holds 11 bases not matched to any gene. Looking up the germline V gene yields CDR1 KGHSH and CDR2 LQKENI. The cysteine opens and the phenylalanine closes a CDR3 of 16 amino acids. CDR3 DNA only is kept here, 48 bases in frame from base 1. Each donor gave one peripheral blood draw, averaging approximately 120 mL, which was collected into heparinised tubes. Using a panel that included CD45RO, CCR7, CD25, CD127, CD95 and CD27, naive, central memory, regulatory and stem cell-like memory CD4+ T cells were sorted on a BD FACSAria II. All sorted populations exceeded 98% purity. PBMCs were isolated right away by Lymphoprep density gradient centrifugation and were stained directly, without culture. So that batch effects would be minimized, each experiment stained and sorted samples in pairs, pairing one healthy donor with one patient. The High Capacity cDNA Reverse Transcription Kit was used to reverse transcribe all of the isolated RNA, meaning that expressed TCRB transcripts were what got sequenced. Deep immunoSEQ sequencing was applied to naive, central memory and regulatory T cell samples, giving an average of about 3.57 million total reads per sample. Sorted cells were lysed in RLT buffer, and RNA was extracted using DNase-treated RNeasy Micro or Mini kits according to cell number. Each cell subset was processed separately to prevent cross-contamination, with patient and healthy donor samples processed together. The immunoSEQ multiplex PCR was used to amplify TCRB sequences from cDNA, yielding 87-bp fragments that span the CDR3 region. The amplicons were sequenced using the Illumina HiSeq platform. For the original study's pipeline: PCR bias was corrected computationally using synthetic template baselines, and reads within Hamming distance 2 were collapsed, with unmergeable singletons discarded. By aligning reads against IMGT, V, D and J genes, CDR3 length, and insertions or deletions at six rearrangement sites were assigned. Within each subset, clonotype counts were normalized to the number of sorted cells before true diversity and Gini coefficients were calculated with the tcR R package. Repertoire sharing was quantified using the overlap coefficient calculated on TCRB nucleotide sequences. Out-of-frame TCRB sequences from naive cells were analyzed as a proxy for the pre-selection repertoire. Not all clones reach the TCRdb copy of this immuneACCESS table, which keeps in-frame sequences only. Checked studies attribute under half of the gap to unresolved V genes and leave the rest unexplained. V and J calls and clone size follow that table, whereas D and trimming were derived from the DNA. The sample records 250,000 or so clones, 68% of which are singletons. The top ten clonotypes cover around 0.05% of the sample.

This clone occurred once. Its specific antigen is unknown. There are no base qualities to consult, and no much larger clone falls within one base. Study-wide conclusions, independent of this receptor: Because small numbers of individuals were included in the HLA sub-analyses, any influence of HLA type on TCRB rearrangement was left unresolved. Naive, central memory and regulatory TCRB repertoires appeared to be more alike among patients than among healthy donors. Because cDNA rather than genomic DNA was sequenced, highly expressing activated cells could have been over-represented, although no difference in activation and CD3 levels was found between groups. In all four CD4+ subsets, TCRB CDR3 length was moderately but significantly shorter in type 1 diabetes patients. At VDJ recombination sites, type 1 diabetes patients had fewer insertions and more deleted nucleotides, which implies abnormalities in thymic rearrangement. PCR may preferentially amplify shorter templates, but because patient and control samples were amplified and corrected together, any resulting skew would affect both groups equally.

The clonotype comes from a man aged 25-45 years in good health. The chain is assembled from TRBV18 and TRBJ2-1; 12 bases in between match TRBD2. The sample comprised naive CD4+ T cells from blood. The sample's cell subset or site, from its label and the paper: true naive CD4+ T cells. The CDR3 region: CASSYTSSGRGDEQFF. The nucleotide sequence reads TGTGCCAGCTCGTATACGTCTAGCGGGAGGGGAGATGAGCAGTTCTTC.